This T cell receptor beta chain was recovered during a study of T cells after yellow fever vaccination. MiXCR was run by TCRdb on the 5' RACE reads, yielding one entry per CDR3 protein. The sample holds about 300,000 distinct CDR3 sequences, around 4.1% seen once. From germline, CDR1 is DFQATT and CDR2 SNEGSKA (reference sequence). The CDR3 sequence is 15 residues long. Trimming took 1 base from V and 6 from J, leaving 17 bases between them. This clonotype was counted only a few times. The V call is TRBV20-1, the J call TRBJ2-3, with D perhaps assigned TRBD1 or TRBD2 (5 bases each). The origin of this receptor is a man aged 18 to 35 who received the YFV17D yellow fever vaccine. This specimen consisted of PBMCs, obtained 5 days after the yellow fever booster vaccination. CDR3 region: CSARALTGASDTQYF. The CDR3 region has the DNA TGCAGTGCTAGAGCTCTGACCGGGGCAAGTGATACGCAGTATTTT.